Listed here is a single T cell receptor beta chain. Between the trimmed V and J ends, which lost 1 base and 1 base, there was a span of 5 bases. The CDR3 covers 13 residues. Germline CDR1 and CDR2: MNHNS and SASEGT. Original analysis: By means of reference gene primer amplification, nucleated cell counts were estimated. Assay used: immunoSEQ multiplex PCR; TCRdb lists only in-frame clones, some missing. The V and J calls and clone size were taken over from that table, and D and trimming were inferred from the DNA. The table shows over 55,000 clones, with roughly 71% occurring only once. This sample was included in a study of blood T cell repertoires in COVID-19. Study-wide context: Researchers got acute and convalescent COVID-19 samples from the United States, Italy and Spain. The analysed material was cDNA or gDNA that came from T cells, B-cell-depleted T cells, or PBMCs.

V gene TRBV6-1 combines with J gene TRBJ2-7, with D uncertain. Sequenced material: peripheral blood. The origin of this receptor is a human donor in a cohort sampled during active COVID-19. For the CDR3, the DNA is TGTGCCAGCAGTGAAGGGGCTTCCTACGAGCAGTACTTC. It is translated as CASSEGASYEQYF.